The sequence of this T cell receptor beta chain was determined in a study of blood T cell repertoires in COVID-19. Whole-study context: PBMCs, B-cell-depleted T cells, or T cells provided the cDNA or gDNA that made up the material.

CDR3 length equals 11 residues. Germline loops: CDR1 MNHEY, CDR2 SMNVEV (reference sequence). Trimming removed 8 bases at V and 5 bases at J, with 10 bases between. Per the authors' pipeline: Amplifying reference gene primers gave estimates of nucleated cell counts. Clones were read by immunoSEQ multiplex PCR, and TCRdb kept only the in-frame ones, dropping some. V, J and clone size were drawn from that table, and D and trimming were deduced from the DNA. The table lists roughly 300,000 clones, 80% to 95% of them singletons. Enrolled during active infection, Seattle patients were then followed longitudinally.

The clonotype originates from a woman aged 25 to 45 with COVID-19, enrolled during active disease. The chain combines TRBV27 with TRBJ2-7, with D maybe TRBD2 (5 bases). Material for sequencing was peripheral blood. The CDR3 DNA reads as TGTGCCAGCGAACAGAGGGACGAGCAGTACTTC. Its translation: CASEQRDEQYF.